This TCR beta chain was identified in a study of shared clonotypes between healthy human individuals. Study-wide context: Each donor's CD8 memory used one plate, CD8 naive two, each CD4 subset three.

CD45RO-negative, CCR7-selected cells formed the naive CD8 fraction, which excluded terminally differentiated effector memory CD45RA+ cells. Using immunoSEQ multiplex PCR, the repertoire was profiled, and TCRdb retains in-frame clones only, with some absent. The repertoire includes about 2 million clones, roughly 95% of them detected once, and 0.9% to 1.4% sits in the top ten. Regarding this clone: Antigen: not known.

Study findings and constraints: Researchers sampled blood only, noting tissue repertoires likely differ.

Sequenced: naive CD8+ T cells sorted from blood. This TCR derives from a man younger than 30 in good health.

DNA for the CDR3: TGTGCCAGCAGACCCGGGACAGGGATCTATGGCTACACCTTC. It yields the protein CASRPGTGIYGYTF. The chain combines TRBV27 with TRBJ1-2, with 9 bases that match TRBD1. Germline V CDR1 and CDR2: MNHEY, SMNVEV (reference sequence). The CDR3 spans 14 residues. Losses at the gene ends were 6 bases for V and 4 bases for J; bases not matched to a gene: 6.